This T cell receptor (beta chain) was recorded in a study of T cell responses to AZD1222 COVID-19 vaccine. With 10 bases removed from V and 8 bases from J, the gap between germline ends came to 17 bases. This CDR3 region has 12 residues. Germline V gene sequence: CDR1 LNHDA, CDR2 SQIVND (reference sequence). Assay: immunoSEQ multiplex PCR; the TCRdb copy retains only in-frame clones and omits some. Here the sample spans about 150,000 clones, approximately 90% being singletons. Comments on this clone: Its antigen is unidentified.

Broader study findings: Repertoire collection took place solely once the T cell response had peaked. A mostly white British donor set with more females was recruited, and clonal diversity was possibly underestimated. Along spike, vaccine-associated CD4 TCRs were found throughout, with dominance at 160-218 and 743-854.

Sequenced material: peripheral blood, taken 28 days after the second AZD1222 dose. The sequence came from an adult who received the AZD1222 COVID-19 vaccine. The chain joins TRBV19 to TRBJ1-2; no definite D call. The CDR3, as DNA: TGTGCCACCGGAAAGGAGACACGGGGCTACACCTTC. This sequence encodes CATGKETRGYTF.